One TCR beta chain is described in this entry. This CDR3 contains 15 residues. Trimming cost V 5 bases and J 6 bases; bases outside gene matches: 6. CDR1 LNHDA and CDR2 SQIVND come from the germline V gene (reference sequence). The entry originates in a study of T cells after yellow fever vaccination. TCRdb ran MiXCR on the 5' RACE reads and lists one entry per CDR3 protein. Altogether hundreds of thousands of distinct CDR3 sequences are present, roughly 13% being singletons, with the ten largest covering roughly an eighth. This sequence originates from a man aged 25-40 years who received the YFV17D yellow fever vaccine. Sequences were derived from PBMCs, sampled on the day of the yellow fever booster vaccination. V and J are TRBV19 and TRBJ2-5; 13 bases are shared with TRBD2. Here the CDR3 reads CASSWGTSGKKTQYF. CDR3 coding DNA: TGTGCCAGTAGTTGGGGGACTAGCGGGAAAAAGACCCAGTACTTC.